This TCR beta chain was retrieved from a study of follicular helper T cells after annual influenza vaccination. The time point denotes: 2013-2014 season, 7 days after vaccination. The protocol was immunoSEQ multiplex PCR, while the TCRdb copy is restricted to in-frame clones and leaves out a portion. Found here are about 720 clones, approximately 67% of them singletons; the top ten hold 6.9%. This CDR3 has 18 residues. CDR1 and CDR2 from the germline V gene are SNHLY and FYNNEI. Trimming took off 2 bases at V and 0 bases at J, with 14 bases between the two ends. Sequencing used CXCR5+ CD38+ circulating T follicular helper cells from blood, obtained 7 days after influenza vaccination. Subset: circulating Tfh, non-naive CD4+CXCR5+PD-1+ (ICOS+CD38+ or ICOS-CD38-). The TCR comes from an adult who received the influenza vaccine. The V and J genes are TRBV2 and TRBJ2-6; D gene uncertain. The CDR3 is CASSERAAKSSGANVLTF. The CDR3 region has the DNA TGTGCCAGCAGTGAACGGGCAGCGAAGAGCTCTGGGGCCAACGTCCTGACTTTC. Full variable domain (missing parts from reference TRBV2 and TRBJ2-6): EPEVTQTPSHQVTQMGQEVILRCVPISNHLYFYWYRQILGQKVEFLVSFYNNEISEKSEIFDDQFSVERPDGSNFTLKIRSTKLEDSAMYFCASSERAAKSSGANVLTFGAGSRLTVL.